This T cell receptor beta chain was found in a study of blood T cell repertoires in COVID-19. Here immunoSEQ multiplex PCR was the method, and the copy in TCRdb shows in-frame clones only, minus some. This sample has 95,000 to 150,000 clones; around 88% occur once, and the top ten carry 5% to 6%. V lost 5 bases to trimming and J lost 7 bases; unmatched junction nucleotides: 13. Germline V gives CDR1 SGHRS, CDR2 YFSETQ. The CDR3 consists of 16 residues. This sequence was found in a human donor in a cohort sampled during active COVID-19. The chain carries TRBV5-1 and TRBJ2-2; 8 bases are shared with TRBD2. Sequencing was done on a sample of peripheral blood. The CDR3 nucleotides read TGCGCCAGCAGAGGAAGCGGGAGTCAAAGTGGCGGGGAGCTGTTTTTT. Encoded protein: CASRGSGSQSGGELFF.